The sequence of this TCR beta chain was determined in a study of blood T cells in healthy people across ages. Whole-study results and caveats: With unsorted PBMCs, a conclusive comparison of naive versus antigen-experienced cells was not possible.

The authors ran a second PCR of roughly 7 to 11 cycles using a sample-barcoded 5' primer and a J-beta primer mix. TCRdb reanalysed the 5' RACE reads using MiXCR and keeps one entry per CDR3 protein. The sample records more than 650,000 distinct CDR3 sequences, about 24% being singletons. This clonotype was counted a few times. What it recognizes is unknown. Since a much larger clone is just one base distant, this may be a read error. Researchers report isolating at least 6 million PBMCs per sample. Total RNA, at least 5.5 micrograms per sample, was extracted from PBMCs. This TCR was recovered from an older man in good health. Sequencing input: blood.

CDR3 DNA sequence: TGTGCCAGCAGCCAAGGGAAACAGCCCCAGCATTTT. Encoded protein: CASSQGKQPQHF. This chain connects TRBV14 to TRBJ1-5; no clear D gene. Trimming stripped 1 base from V and 7 bases from J, with 5 bases between. The germline V gene encodes CDR1 SGHDN and CDR2 FVKESK. The length of the CDR3 is 12 residues.